Sequencing of this TCR beta chain was carried out in a study of siplizumab effects on memory and regulatory T cells. V dropped 6 bases and J dropped 5; count of bases not matched to a gene: 11. Germline V lookup: CDR1 KGHSH, CDR2 LQKENI. The CDR3 is 15 amino acids. Assay: immunoSEQ multiplex PCR; the TCRdb copy retains only in-frame clones and omits some. The table has more than 75,000 clones, roughly 96% seen once; the top ten hold 0.025% to 0.035%. The study's findings and limits: With siplizumab, mappable alloreactive CD4+ clones averaged 68.8% Treg-derived, versus over 25% in controls. It was never confirmed that proliferating Tregs from siplizumab cultures were suppressive.

Comment on this clone: Antigen specificity is unknown.

The TCR was taken from a human donor in good health. The V gene is TRBV18, the J gene TRBJ1-1, with 8 bases aligning to TRBD1. The sequenced material came from naive CD4+ T cells sorted from blood. The CDR3 DNA is TGTGCCAGCTCCACGAGAGAACAGGGGGGGACTGAAGCTTTCTTT. Its translation is CASSTREQGGTEAFF.